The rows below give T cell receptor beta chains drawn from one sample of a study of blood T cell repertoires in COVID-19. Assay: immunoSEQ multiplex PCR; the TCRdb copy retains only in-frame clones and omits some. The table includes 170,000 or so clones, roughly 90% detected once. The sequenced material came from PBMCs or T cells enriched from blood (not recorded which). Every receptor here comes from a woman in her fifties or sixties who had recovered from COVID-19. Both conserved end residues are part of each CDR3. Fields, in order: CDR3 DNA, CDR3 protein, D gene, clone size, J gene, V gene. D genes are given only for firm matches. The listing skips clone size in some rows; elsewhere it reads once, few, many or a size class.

TGTGCCAGCAGTTTCTTCGGGGACAGGGGGTTGTATCAGCCCCAGCATTTT | CASSFFGDRGLYQPQHF | TRBD1 | NA | TRBJ1-5 | TRBV28
TGTGCCAGCAGCCTTGACAGGGGGCGCGATACGCAGTATTTT | CASSLDRGRDTQYF | TRBD1 | NA | TRBJ2-3 | TRBV2
TGTGCCTGGAGTGGCTTACAGGCGACCTACGAGCAGTACTTC | CAWSGLQATYEQYF | NA | NA | TRBJ2-7 | TRBV30
TGCGCCAGCAGCTTAGGCGGTAGTGGGGAGACCCAGTACTTC | CASSLGGSGETQYF | NA | NA | TRBJ2-5 | TRBV5-1
TGTGCCAGCAGCGCAAGGACAGGGGGCACCTCAGCTGGAAACACCATATATTTT | CASSARTGGTSAGNTIYF | TRBD1 | NA | TRBJ1-3 | TRBV9
TGTGCCAGCTCACGAAGGACACCCAAAGGTGAAAAACTGTTTTTT | CASSRRTPKGEKLFF | NA | NA | TRBJ1-4 | TRBV18
TGTGCCAGCACCAAAGGGGGGGGAGAGGAGGAGACCCAGTACTTC | CASTKGGGEEETQYF | NA | NA | TRBJ2-5 | TRBV6-5
TGTGCCAGCAGTTATCAGGGACTGCCTAATGAAAAACTGTTTTTT | CASSYQGLPNEKLFF | NA | NA | TRBJ1-4 | TRBV6-2/TRBV6-3
TGTGCCAGCAGCCGTCGCCGGGACAGGGGCTCAGATACGCAGTATTTT | CASSRRRDRGSDTQYF | TRBD1 | NA | TRBJ2-3 | TRBV9
TGTGCCACCAGTGATTTGGGGGCGGGAGAAGCTTTCTTT | CATSDLGAGEAFF | NA | NA | TRBJ1-1 | TRBV24-1
TGTGCCAGCAGTCTCCCCCTCCGGGACAGCGAACGCACAGATACGCAGTATTTT | CASSLPLRDSERTDTQYF | TRBD1 | NA | TRBJ2-3 | TRBV6-6
TGTGCCAGCAGCCAAGGCCCACAGGGAAAAGTAAACACCATATATTTT | CASSQGPQGKVNTIYF | NA | NA | TRBJ1-3 | TRBV3-1/TRBV3-2
TGTGCCAGCAGCCAACCACAGGGGGCGATCGTTGGGGCCAACGTCCTGACTTTC | CASSQPQGAIVGANVLTF | TRBD1 | NA | TRBJ2-6 | TRBV14
TGTGCCAGCAGCTTAAGCCGGGACAAGAATCAGCCCCAGCATTTT | CASSLSRDKNQPQHF | NA | once | TRBJ1-5 | TRBV7-2
TGCGCCAGCAGCCAGGGATGGGGCTCTGGGGCCAACGTCCTGACTTTC | CASSQGWGSGANVLTF | NA | NA | TRBJ2-6 | TRBV5-1
TGCAGCGTTGTGAGGCAAAGTGGCGGCTACACCTTC | CSVVRQSGGYTF | NA | NA | TRBJ1-2 | TRBV29-1
TGTGCCAGTAGTATTTCTGGGGCATTGAACACTGAAGCTTTCTTT | CASSISGALNTEAFF | NA | NA | TRBJ1-1 | TRBV19
TGTGCCAGCAGCCAAGCCATCAATACACGCACTGAAGCTTTCTTT | CASSQAINTRTEAFF | NA | NA | TRBJ1-1 | TRBV4-2
TGTGCCAGCAGCTTAGCTGGGGTCGGGATTACAGATACGCAGTATTTT | CASSLAGVGITDTQYF | NA | NA | TRBJ2-3 | TRBV7-2
TGTGCCAGCAGCGAACTAGCGGGAATCCAAGAGACCCAGTACTTC | CASSELAGIQETQYF | TRBD2 | once | TRBJ2-5 | TRBV2
TGTGCCAGCAGCTTCCTAGGGGGCGCGGATGGCTACACCTTC | CASSFLGGADGYTF | TRBD1 | NA | TRBJ1-2 | TRBV7-8
TGTGCCAGCAGCTTAAGGGACAGGGTTGGCGGGGAGCTGTTTTTT | CASSLRDRVGGELFF | TRBD1 | few | TRBJ2-2 | TRBV7-6
TGTGCCAGCAGCCCTTCGTCGGGGGTGGACACTGAAGCTTTCTTT | CASSPSSGVDTEAFF | NA | NA | TRBJ1-1 | TRBV11-3
TGTGCCAGCAGTGGGGGGACCGGGACAGGCAATCAGCCCCAGCATTTT | CASSGGTGTGNQPQHF | TRBD1 | NA | TRBJ1-5 | TRBV25-1
TGTGCCAGCAGCGACCCCGGGGGAGGGAACGAGCAGTACTTC | CASSDPGGGNEQYF | TRBD2 | once | TRBJ2-7 | TRBV6-2/TRBV6-3
TGTGCCAGCAGCCTCCGGGGGGCGGCCACTGAAGCTTTCTTT | CASSLRGAATEAFF | NA | NA | TRBJ1-1 | TRBV13
TGCGCCAGCAGTATAGCGGGAGGGCCTTTCCATGAGCAGTTCTTC | CASSIAGGPFHEQFF | TRBD2 | NA | TRBJ2-1 | TRBV5-1
TGTGCCAGCAGTCAACTAGCGGCCTCGGGAGATACGCAGTATTTT | CASSQLAASGDTQYF | TRBD2 | NA | TRBJ2-3 | TRBV28
TGTGCCAGCAGTTTTTACGGGACAGGAGAGCAGTACTTC | CASSFYGTGEQYF | TRBD1 | NA | TRBJ2-7 | TRBV27
TGCGCCAGCAGTGTACAGCGGGAGGCTCACGAGCAGTACTTC | CASSVQREAHEQYF | TRBD2 | NA | TRBJ2-7 | TRBV10-1
TGCGCCAGCAGTGATGGGCCCACTAACTATGGCTACACCTTC | CASSDGPTNYGYTF | NA | NA | TRBJ1-2 | TRBV10-2
TGTGCCAGCAGTGACCCCAGACAGGGGGGGCCCATCCACTATGGCTACACCTTC | CASSDPRQGGPIHYGYTF | TRBD1 | NA | TRBJ1-2 | TRBV6-1
TGTGCCAGCCGGGACTACACCCAAGAGACCCAGTACTTC | CASRDYTQETQYF | TRBD2 | NA | TRBJ2-5 | TRBV27
TGCGCCAGCAGCTTGGACATAGATACGCAGTATTTT | CASSLDIDTQYF | NA | once | TRBJ2-3 | TRBV5-1
TGCAGCGCAAATGCTGACAGGGCCACTGAAGCTTTCTTT | CSANADRATEAFF | TRBD1 | NA | TRBJ1-1 | TRBV29-1
TGTGCCAGCAGACTAGCGGGGGGACCCTACAATGAGCAGTTCTTC | CASRLAGGPYNEQFF | TRBD2 | NA | TRBJ2-1 | TRBV27
TGCAGCGTTGACCCCAACCCGGGACAGGGGTCGGTCTGCGAGCAGTACTTC | CSVDPNPGQGSVCEQYF | TRBD1 | NA | TRBJ2-7 | TRBV29-1
TGTGCCAGCTGGGGGGGCGCGGGGGAGCAGTACTTC | CASWGGAGEQYF | NA | once | TRBJ2-7 | TRBV19
TGTGCCAGCAGCGGACCGGGACTAGCCTACGAGCAGTACTTC | CASSGPGLAYEQYF | TRBD2 | NA | TRBJ2-7 | TRBV5-6
TGTGCCAGCAGCTTAGGACAGGGCCCCTACAATGAGCAGTTCTTC | CASSLGQGPYNEQFF | TRBD1 | NA | TRBJ2-1 | TRBV7-2
TGTGCCAGCAGTCCCGGGAGGAGCCAAGTGAACACTGAAGCTTTCTTT | CASSPGRSQVNTEAFF | NA | NA | TRBJ1-1 | TRBV5-4
TGTGCCAGCAGTGCCGTAGCGGGAGGGCCGACGTCCCCAGAGACCCAGTACTTC | CASSAVAGGPTSPETQYF | TRBD2 | NA | TRBJ2-5 | TRBV28
TGTGCCAGCAGCCAAGTTAGGAGAGAGACCCAGTACTTC | CASSQVRRETQYF | NA | NA | TRBJ2-5 | TRBV14
TGCGCCAGCAGCCAAGTAGGCGGGGCCCGGTGGGACGAGCAGTACTTC | CASSQVGGARWDEQYF | NA | NA | TRBJ2-7 | TRBV4-1
TGCGCCAGCAGCCAAGATCTTCAGGGCAATCAGCCCCAGCATTTT | CASSQDLQGNQPQHF | NA | NA | TRBJ1-5 | TRBV4-1
TGTGCCAGCAGGACGACAGGGTTAAACACTGAAGCTTTCTTT | CASRTTGLNTEAFF | TRBD1 | NA | TRBJ1-1 | TRBV2
TGCGCCAGCAGCTTGGGGGGCAGGAGATCCTACAATGAGCAGTTCTTC | CASSLGGRRSYNEQFF | NA | NA | TRBJ2-1 | TRBV5-1
TGTGCCAGCAGCCCGAGTTTGGACACCGGGGAGCTGTTTTTT | CASSPSLDTGELFF | NA | NA | TRBJ2-2 | TRBV11-2
TGTGCCAGCAGCGAGCACCGGGACAGGGCCTACGAGCAGTACTTC | CASSEHRDRAYEQYF | TRBD1 | NA | TRBJ2-7 | TRBV11-1
TGTGCCATCAGTGAGTCGGTGGGGACTGGGACTGAAGCTTTCTTT | CAISESVGTGTEAFF | NA | NA | TRBJ1-1 | TRBV10-3
TGTGCCAGCAGTTTACAGGGGGCGGGTCAGCCCCAGCATTTT | CASSLQGAGQPQHF | TRBD1 | NA | TRBJ1-5 | TRBV27
TGTGCCAGCAGCTCTGGACAGCTCCCTAACTATGGCTACACCTTC | CASSSGQLPNYGYTF | NA | NA | TRBJ1-2 | TRBV2
TGTGCCACCAGTGATTTGCCCCGGGGGAACTCCTACAATGAGCAGTTCTTC | CATSDLPRGNSYNEQFF | NA | NA | TRBJ2-1 | TRBV24-1
TGTGCCAGCAACGGTCAGGGGGATAATTCACCCCTCCACTTT | CASNGQGDNSPLHF | TRBD1 | NA | TRBJ1-6 | TRBV5-6
TGTGCCAGCAGCCCCGGACAGGGTTTGTCACCCCTCCACTTT | CASSPGQGLSPLHF | TRBD1 | NA | TRBJ1-6 | TRBV6-2/TRBV6-3
TGTGCCAGCAGCGGTAGACTAGCGGGTAACAATGAGCAGTTCTTC | CASSGRLAGNNEQFF | TRBD2 | NA | TRBJ2-1 | TRBV7-3
TGTGCCACCAGTGAGGACAGTGGGCTTGGGGAGCAGTACTTC | CATSEDSGLGEQYF | NA | NA | TRBJ2-7 | TRBV24-1
TGTGCCAGCAGCGTATCCGTGGCGGGAGGAGGCAATGAGCAGTTCTTC | CASSVSVAGGGNEQFF | TRBD2 | NA | TRBJ2-1 | TRBV9
TGTGCCAGCAGTCCTGAACAGGGCCGAGCGTATGGAAACACCATATATTTT | CASSPEQGRAYGNTIYF | NA | NA | TRBJ1-3 | TRBV27